This TCR beta chain is from a study of blood T cell repertoires in COVID-19. Study in general: Whether acute or convalescent, the COVID-19 samples came from the United States, Italy and Spain. Sources were T cells, B-cell-depleted T cells, or PBMCs; the material itself was cDNA or gDNA.

The CDR3 is made up of 13 amino acids. Germline CDR1 reads MNHEY; CDR2 reads SMNVEV (reference sequence). V dropped 3 bases and J dropped 2 bases, with 7 bases sitting between them. Original processing methods: Estimated nucleated cell counts came from reference gene primer amplification. Sequencing was performed with immunoSEQ multiplex PCR; in TCRdb, only in-frame clones are kept and a portion is missing. From that table come the V and J calls and clone size; the DNA was used to work out D and trimming. The sample consists of fewer than 350,000 clones, approximately 83% of them appearing once. This clone was observed a single time.

The material sequenced was peripheral blood. The TCR was taken from a woman in her 30s who had recovered from COVID-19. The chain joins TRBV27 to TRBJ1-2; D not certain. The CDR3 loop is CASSFGENYGYTF. The CDR3, as DNA: TGTGCCAGCAGTTTCGGGGAAAACTATGGCTACACCTTC.